A selection of T cell receptor beta chains follows, all from one sample in a study of patients and donors after allogeneic stem cell transplantation. Via MiXCR, TCRdb re-called the RT-PCR reads, giving one row per CDR3 protein. This sample has 70,000 to 75,000 distinct CDR3 sequences, with about a quarter found just once. Source material: blood, either unsorted or a sorted T cell fraction (not recorded which). The receptors originated from a human donor who was either an allogeneic HSCT recipient or a stem cell or donor lymphocyte infusion donor (not recorded which). It is not recorded whose cells these are; they may come from a transplant donor. The CDR3 runs from the conserved cysteine through the conserved F or W. The D gene is left open where the match is weak. Size is stated for part of the rows, as once, few or many counts, or as a class when the clone is expanded.

v_gene	abundance	d_gene	j_gene	CDR3aa	CDR3nt
TRBV24-1	few	TRBD1	TRBJ2-4	CATSDLGTENIQYF	TGTGCCACCAGTGATTTGGGGACAGAAAACATTCAGTACTTC
TRBV19	few	-	TRBJ1-1	CASTHTLNTEAFF	TGTGCCAGTACGCACACCTTGAACACTGAAGCTTTCTTT
TRBV12-3/TRBV12-4	-	TRBD2	TRBJ2-2	CASSPSPGRGASSANTGELFF	TGTGCCAGCAGTCCCTCCCCTGGGCGGGGGGCCTCTTCTGCGAACACCGGGGAGCTGTTTTTT
TRBV4-1	few	-	TRBJ1-2	CASSQEGGDYGYTF	TGCGCCAGCAGCCAAGAAGGGGGAGACTATGGCTACACCTTC
TRBV6-1	-	-	TRBJ1-2	CASSTRWTENYGYTF	TGTGCCAGCAGTACTCGATGGACAGAGAACTATGGCTACACCTTC
TRBV28	-	TRBD1	TRBJ1-5	CASSSGTGWMVQPQHF	TGTGCCAGCAGTTCCGGGACAGGGTGGATGGTTCAGCCCCAGCATTTT
TRBV3-1	few	-	TRBJ1-1	CASSQPTALPITEAFF	TGTGCCAGCAGCCAACCGACAGCCCTTCCTATCACTGAAGCTTTCTTT
TRBV29-1	few	TRBD2	TRBJ2-3	CSVVPGTSGSTDTQYF	TGCAGCGTTGTTCCCGGGACTAGCGGTAGCACAGATACGCAGTATTTT
TRBV7-9	-	-	TRBJ2-4	CASSLAMTKNIQYF	TGTGCCAGCAGCTTGGCGATGACCAAAAACATTCAGTACTTC
TRBV5-6	few	-	TRBJ1-2	CASSPETDNYGYTF	TGTGCCAGCAGCCCGGAGACTGATAACTATGGCTACACCTTC
TRBV29-1	few	TRBD1	TRBJ2-7	CSVRGDRVGVEEQYF	TGCAGCGTTAGAGGTGACAGGGTGGGCGTCGAAGAGCAGTACTTC
TRBV12-3/TRBV12-4	-	TRBD1	TRBJ1-1	CASSLARDRGFHTEAFF	TGTGCCAGCAGTTTAGCCCGGGACAGGGGGTTCCACACTGAAGCTTTCTTT
TRBV11-2	few	-	TRBJ1-1	CASSLDPVQREAFF	TGTGCCAGCAGCTTAGACCCTGTTCAGAGGGAAGCTTTCTTT
TRBV7-9	-	TRBD2	TRBJ2-1	CASSSPRGLAGGSYNEQFF	TGTGCCAGCAGCTCACCCCGAGGACTAGCGGGGGGCTCCTACAATGAGCAGTTCTTC
TRBV18	few	TRBD1	TRBJ1-2	CASSPPKGADGYTF	TGTGCCAGCTCACCACCGAAGGGGGCTGATGGCTACACCTTC
TRBV29-1	few	-	TRBJ2-3	CSVEDRGSPGDTQYF	TGCAGCGTTGAAGACCGAGGTTCTCCCGGGGATACGCAGTATTTT
TRBV6-6	-	-	TRBJ2-2	CASRRTDLNAGELFF	TGTGCCAGCAGGAGGACAGATTTAAACGCCGGGGAGCTGTTTTTT
TRBV7-9	-	-	TRBJ2-1	CASSLVGGRSYNEQFF	TGTGCCAGCAGCTTAGTTGGCGGCCGCTCCTACAATGAGCAGTTCTTC